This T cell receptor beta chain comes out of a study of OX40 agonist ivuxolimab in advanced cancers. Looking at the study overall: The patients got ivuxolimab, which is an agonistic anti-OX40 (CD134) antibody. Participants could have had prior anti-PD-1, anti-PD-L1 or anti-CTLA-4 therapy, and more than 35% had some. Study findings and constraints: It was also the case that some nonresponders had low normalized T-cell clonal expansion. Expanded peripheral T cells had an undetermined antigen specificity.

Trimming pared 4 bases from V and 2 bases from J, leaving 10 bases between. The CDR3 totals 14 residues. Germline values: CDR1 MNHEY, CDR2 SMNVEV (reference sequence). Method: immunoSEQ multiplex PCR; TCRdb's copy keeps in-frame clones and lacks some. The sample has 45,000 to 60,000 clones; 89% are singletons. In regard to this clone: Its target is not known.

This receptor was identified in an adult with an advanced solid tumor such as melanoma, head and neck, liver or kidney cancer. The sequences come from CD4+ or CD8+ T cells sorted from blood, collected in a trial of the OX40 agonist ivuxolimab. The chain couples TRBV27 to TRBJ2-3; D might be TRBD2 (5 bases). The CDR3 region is CASSYQRFTDTQYF. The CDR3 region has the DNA TGTGCCAGCAGTTATCAGCGGTTCACAGATACGCAGTATTTT.